This TCR beta chain was recovered during a study of blood T cell repertoires in COVID-19. At the level of the study: Both acute and convalescent COVID-19 samples were obtained from the United States, Italy and Spain. T cells, B-cell-depleted T cells, or PBMCs provided the cDNA or gDNA that served as material.

In germline, CDR1 is MNHEY, CDR2 SVGAGI. The CDR3 extends over 16 amino acids. V shed 0 bases and J shed 3 bases, with 12 bases lying between them. This clone was found once. As processed by the authors: Estimation of nucleated cell counts was performed using reference gene primer amplification. Profiled with immunoSEQ multiplex PCR; TCRdb holds only in-frame clones, not every one. That table supplies the V and J calls and clone size; D and trimming were determined from the DNA. The repertoire holds around 180,000 clones, with about 85% as singletons. This receptor was obtained from an elderly woman with acute or convalescent COVID-19. The specimen sequenced was peripheral blood. The chain recombines TRBV6-5 with TRBJ1-3; TRBD1 might be the D (6 bases). The CDR3 DNA follows: TGTGCCAGCAGTTACTCACCCGGGACAATTGGAAACACCATATATTTT. Protein: CASSYSPGTIGNTIYF.